Below are 2 T cell receptor beta chains sequenced from a single sample in a study of CD8 T cells in ankylosing spondylitis. MiXCR was run by TCRdb on the 5' RACE reads, yielding one entry per CDR3 protein. The sample records about 240,000 distinct CDR3 sequences, about 10% being singletons. Sequenced input: blood, either unsorted or a sorted T cell fraction (not recorded which). These receptors all stem from a male donor with ankylosing spondylitis or in good health (not recorded which).

This clonotype has a handful of counts. V gene TRBV4-2 combines with J gene TRBJ2-6, with D unresolved. The CDR3 runs 14 residues. Germline lookup yields CDR1 LGHNA and CDR2 YNFKEQ. V lost 1 base and J 2 bases, leaving 3 bases between the germline ends. CDR3 bases: TGTGCCAGCAGCCAAGGAACTGGGGCCAACGTCCTGACTTTC. Translation: CASSQGTGANVLTF.

J is TRBJ2-7 and V is TRBV6-1; the match to TRBD2 covers 7 bases. Per the germline V gene, CDR1 is MNHNS and CDR2 is SASEGT. The CDR3 is 16 residues long. V dropped 7 bases and J dropped 4; count of bases not matched to a gene: 16. The CDR3 DNA follows: TGTGCCAGCACCTTCAATCGGGAGGTAGCGATGTACGAGCAGTACTTC. This encodes CASTFNREVAMYEQYF.